The 32 T cell receptor beta chains below were found in one sample sequenced in a study of regulatory T cells in long-lasting Graves disease. Construction of TCR beta libraries relied on iRepertoire HTBI primers and on Arm-PCR targeting CDR3 regions. TCRdb re-analysed the multiplex PCR reads in MiXCR, keeping a single row per CDR3 protein. The sample shows 300,000 or so distinct CDR3 sequences, less than 20% of them seen only once. Specified time point: persistent/refractory GD, antithyroid drugs over 5 years with positive TRAb. The TCR library was made from RNA that had been extracted from PBMCs in TRIzol. The source was peripheral blood mononuclear cells (PBMCs), collected when the disease was refractory, from a patient treated with antithyroid drugs. These receptors were collected from a female donor with Graves disease.

The chain has TRBV2 and TRBJ2-7; weak D call: TRBD2 (5 bases). Germline lookup yields CDR1 SNHLY and CDR2 FYNNEI. Trimming shortened V by 6 bases and J by 0 bases, and 18 bases separated the two germline ends. CDR3 size: 16 residues. CDR3 DNA sequence: TGTGCCAGCAGGAGACCCTCAGCGGAAAGCTCCTACGAGCAGTACTTC. Translated: CASRRPSAESSYEQYF. Full variable domain (rest looked up from reference TRBV2 and TRBJ2-7): EPEVTQTPSHQVTQMGQEVILRCVPISNHLYFYWYRQILGQKVEFLVSFYNNEISEKSEIFDDQFSVERPDGSNFTLKIRSTKLEDSAMYFCASRRPSAESSYEQYFGPGTRLTVT.

The sample holds many counts of this clonotype. The chain couples TRBV28 to TRBJ1-6; TRBD1 matches at 8 bases. V dropped 7 bases and J dropped 2; count of bases not matched to a gene: 10. This CDR3 region has 17 residues. CDR1 and CDR2 (germline): MDHEN, SYDVKM. The chain's CDR3 is CASMDRVGTAYNSPLHF. Here the CDR3 DNA reads TGTGCCAGCATGGACAGGGTCGGGACAGCCTATAATTCACCCCTCCACTTT.

This clonotype came up once. This may come from a read error, since a much larger clone is one base off. The V gene is TRBV28, the J gene TRBJ2-7; D perhaps matches TRBD2 (6 bases). V lost 2 bases and J lost 2, with 13 bases in between. The CDR3 totals 15 residues. The germline V gene has CDR1 MDHEN and CDR2 SYDVKM. CDR3 region: CASSLRDGGTYEQYF. CDR3 DNA sequence: TGTGCCAGCAGTTTAAGGGACGGGGGTACCTACGAGCAGTACTTC. The full variable domain, rest sourced from reference TRBV28 and TRBJ2-7, is DVKVTQSSRYLVKRTGEKVFLECVQDMDHENMFWYRQDPGLGLRLIYFSYDVKMKEKGDIPEGYSVSREKKERFSLILESASTNQTSMYLCASSLRDGGTYEQYFGPGTRLTVT.

The CDR3 bases are TGTGCCAGCAGTTTAGCGACTAGCGGGATTGAGACCCAGTACTTC. Encoded protein: CASSLATSGIETQYF. The rearrangement uses TRBV12-3 or TRBV12-4 and TRBJ2-5, with TRBD2 identical over 11 bases. The CDR3 sequence is 15 residues long. V was pared by 0 bases and J by 5 bases, with 2 bases of the junction left unmatched.

This chain connects TRBV3-1 to TRBJ2-7, with D hard to call. Deletions cut 4 bases from V and 5 bases from J, with 21 bases between. The CDR3 has 16 residues. Germline CDR1 reads LGHDT; CDR2 reads YNNKEL (reference sequence). CDR3 nucleotides: TGTGCCAGCAGCCTGCACCCCCGGAACCTTCGCGACGAGCAGTACTTC. It translates to CASSLHPRNLRDEQYF.

This clonotype occurred many times. The genes are TRBV14 and TRBJ1-5; a weak D match, TRBD1 (5 bases). Trimming took 6 bases from V and 4 from J, leaving 10 bases between them. Germline V gives CDR1 SGHDN, CDR2 FVKESK. This CDR3 region has 13 residues. The CDR3 sequence: CASSRTRNQPQHF. For the CDR3, the DNA is TGTGCCAGCAGTCGGACAAGGAATCAGCCCCAGCATTTT. The full variable domain, its missing parts supplied by reference TRBV14 and TRBJ1-5, is EAGVTQFPSHSVIEKGQTVTLRCDPISGHDNLYWYRRVMGKEIKFLLHFVKESKQDESGMPNNRFLAERTGGTYSTLKVQPAELEDSGVYFCASSRTRNQPQHFGDGTRLSIL.

This clonotype showed up many times. The rearrangement uses TRBV30 and TRBJ2-5; 11 bases are shared with TRBD1. The V and J ends lost 5 bases and 4 bases, in that order; junction bases with no gene match: 6. The length of the CDR3 is 14 residues. The germline V gene has CDR1 GTSNPN and CDR2 SVGIG (reference sequence). Here the CDR3 DNA reads TGTGCCTGGCGACGGACAGGGGGCGGAGAGACCCAGTACTTC. It specifies CAWRRTGGGETQYF. The full variable domain, completed using reference TRBV30 and TRBJ2-5, is SQTIHQWPATLVQPVGSPLSLECTVEGTSNPNLYWYRQAAGRGLQLLFYSVGIGQISSEVPQNLSASRPQDRQFILSSKKLLLSDSGFYLCAWRRTGGGETQYFGPGTRLLVL.

A remark on this clonotype: This likely reflects a read error, since a far larger clone is one base away. The chain couples TRBV6-4 to TRBJ1-2, with 8 bases fitting TRBD1. The CDR3 consists of 18 residues. The trim removed 6 bases at V and 3 bases at J, leaving 18 bases unmatched. Germline V CDR1 and CDR2: MRHNA, SNTAGT. CDR3 amino acids: CASRPRRLGQALYYGYTF. Here the CDR3 DNA reads TGTGCCAGCAGACCAAGGAGACTGGGACAGGCCCTATACTATGGCTACACCTTC.

In this sample, this clonotype turned up many times. The CDR3 sequence is CASSYRAGLPRPGEKETQYF. CDR3 nucleotides: TGTGCCAGCAGTTACCGTGCGGGGCTACCCCGGCCAGGGGAAAAAGAGACCCAGTACTTC. The rearrangement joins TRBV6-5 to TRBJ2-5, with D perhaps assigned TRBD1 or TRBD2 (6 bases each). V was pared by 2 bases and J by 3 bases, with 28 bases between. The germline V gene encodes CDR1 MNHEY and CDR2 SVGAGI. CDR3 length equals 20 residues.

This clonotype was recorded at least ten times. The chain couples TRBV7-2 to TRBJ1-2; 7 bases line up with TRBD1. Trimming removed 5 bases from V and 6 bases from J; junction bases left unmatched: 9. CDR3 length equals 14 residues. The V gene's germline CDR1 is SGHTA and CDR2 FQGNSA. The chain's CDR3 is CASSQPTGTHGYTF. CDR3 in DNA: TGTGCCAGCAGCCAACCGACAGGGACCCATGGCTACACCTTC.

This clonotype was seen many times. The gene calls are TRBV7-8 and TRBJ1-2; perhaps TRBD1 as D (6 bases). V was cut by 5 bases and J by 0 bases, with 10 bases left in between. The CDR3 has 14 residues. Germline CDR1 SGHVS, CDR2 FQNEAQ. The CDR3 DNA follows: TGTGCCAGCAGCCTTTACAGGGCTAACTATGGCTACACCTTC. It specifies CASSLYRANYGYTF. The full variable domain, in which reference TRBV7-8 and TRBJ1-2 provide the parts outside the CDR3, is GAGVSQSPRYKVAKRGQDVALRCDPISGHVSLFWYQQALGQGPEFLTYFQNEAQLDKSGLPSDRFFAERPEGSVSTLKIQRTQQEDSAVYLCASSLYRANYGYTFGSGTRLTVV.

This clonotype was detected only a few times. The chain combines TRBV19 with TRBJ2-5, with D perhaps matching TRBD1 (6 bases). The V end lost 3 bases, the J end lost 0 bases, and 17 bases lay between the germline ends. The CDR3 extends over 17 amino acids. Looked up from germline, CDR1 is LNHDA and CDR2 is SQIVND (reference sequence). CDR3 loop: CASSIATGTNYQETQYF. In DNA form, the CDR3 reads TGTGCCAGTAGTATCGCCACGGGGACAAATTACCAAGAGACCCAGTACTTC.

This clonotype is termed medium-sized. The rearrangement uses TRBV7-8 and TRBJ2-7; D ambiguous. The length of the CDR3 is 13 residues. Per germline, CDR1 SGHVS and CDR2 FQNEAQ. Trimming cost V 1 base and J 3 bases, with 7 bases left between them. As DNA, the CDR3 is TGTGCCAGCAGCTTAGGAGCCAACTACGAGCAGTACTTC. Translating it yields CASSLGANYEQYF.

This clonotype was seen ten or more times. The J gene is TRBJ1-5, the V gene TRBV20-1, with D possibly matching TRBD1 (5 bases). V was clipped by 3 bases and J by 2 bases, with 11 bases between them. CDR3 length: 14 residues. Germline CDR1 is DFQATT and CDR2 is SNEGSKA (reference sequence). The CDR3 loop is CSASLGERNQPQHF. CDR3 DNA: TGCAGTGCTAGCCTAGGGGAACGCAATCAGCCCCAGCATTTT.

This chain uses TRBV29-1 with TRBJ2-3; 7 nucleotides line up with TRBD2. The CDR3 consists of 16 residues. After removal of 4 bases from V and 2 bases from J, the junction contained 12 bases not matched to a gene. Germline loops: CDR1 SQVTM, CDR2 ANQGSEA. This CDR3 reads CSVALLTSRPTDTQYF. The CDR3 nucleotides are TGCAGCGTTGCCTTGCTGACTAGCCGCCCCACAGATACGCAGTATTTT.

Concerning this clonotype: A single base separates this from a much larger clone, so it may be a read error. The J gene is TRBJ2-7, the V gene TRBV11-2; 7 nucleotides align to TRBD1. Trimming cost V 6 bases and J 4 bases; bases outside gene matches: 12. Germline V CDR1 and CDR2: SGHAT, FQNNGV. The CDR3 length is 15 residues. The CDR3 DNA follows: TGTGCCAGCAGAGGACTCCGGGACAGTAATTACGAGCAGTACTTC. This codes for CASRGLRDSNYEQYF.

This clonotype was counted between two and nine times. This chain links TRBV20-1 with TRBJ2-2, with D unresolved. V dropped 4 bases and J dropped 4 bases, with 7 bases sitting between them. Germline values: CDR1 DFQATT, CDR2 SNEGSKA (reference sequence). CDR3 size: 12 residues. CDR3 in amino acids: CSAISGTGELFF. The CDR3, as DNA: TGCAGTGCTATTTCGGGCACCGGGGAGCTGTTTTTT.

This clonotype showed up many times. The chain joins TRBV7-9 to TRBJ2-5, with D perhaps matching TRBD2 (5 bases). Trimming took off 5 bases at V and 2 bases at J, with 9 bases between the two ends. The CDR3 spans 13 residues. The V gene's germline CDR1 is SEHNR and CDR2 FQNEAQ (reference sequence). The CDR3 DNA follows: TGTGCCAGCAGCGTGAGGGCTCAAGAGACCCAGTACTTC. It encodes CASSVRAQETQYF.

This chain uses TRBV4-3 with TRBJ2-4; tentatively, D is TRBD2 (5 bases). V lost 1 base to trimming and J lost 5 bases, with 12 bases between them. There are 15 residues in the CDR3. CDR1 and CDR2 (germline): LGHNA, YSLEER. The CDR3 sequence: CASSQGRGFENIQYF. The CDR3 bases are TGCGCCAGCAGCCAAGGTCGAGGGTTCGAAAACATTCAGTACTTC.

The sample holds a few counts of this clonotype. The chain employs TRBV7-9 and TRBJ2-3; D ambiguous. The CDR3 extends over 15 amino acids. Germline lookup yields CDR1 SEHNR and CDR2 FQNEAQ (reference sequence). V dropped 5 bases and J dropped 2 bases, with 14 bases sitting between them. The CDR3 spells CASSPRTRATDTQYF. The CDR3 nucleotides are TGTGCCAGCAGCCCGCGCACACGGGCCACAGATACGCAGTATTTT.

This clonotype came up many times. The gene calls are TRBV12-3 or TRBV12-4 and TRBJ1-2; D is ambiguous. This CDR3 is 13 amino acids long. The ends were cut back, 6 bases at V and 0 bases at J, with 8 bases in the middle. This CDR3 is CASSLLANYGYTF. The CDR3 bases are TGTGCCAGCAGCCTTCTAGCTAACTATGGCTACACCTTC.

This clonotype has ten or more counts. V usage is TRBV28 and J usage is TRBJ2-7, with 7 positions matching TRBD2. Germline CDR1 is MDHEN and CDR2 is SYDVKM. The CDR3 runs to 15 residues. V was clipped by 2 bases and J by 4 bases; unmatched bases: 8. CDR3 sequence reads: CASSLVGQGGYEQYF. CDR3 DNA sequence: TGTGCCAGCAGTTTAGTAGGGCAGGGAGGGTACGAGCAGTACTTC.

This chain connects TRBV7-9 to TRBJ1-1; 7 bases agree with TRBD1. Germline V gives CDR1 SEHNR, CDR2 FQNEAQ (reference sequence). The CDR3 consists of 13 residues. With 11 bases clipped from V and 0 bases from J, the junction kept 6 bases outside the gene matches. Here the CDR3 reads CAGEGAMNTEAFF. Written as DNA, the CDR3 is TGTGCCGGAGAGGGGGCAATGAACACTGAAGCTTTCTTT. Drawing the rest from reference TRBV7-9 and TRBJ1-1, the complete variable domain is DTGVSQNPRHKITKRGQNVTFRCDPISEHNRLYWYRQTLGQGPEFLTYFQNEAQLEKSRLLSDRFSAERPKGSFSTLEIQRTEQGDSAMYLCAGEGAMNTEAFFGQGTRLTVV.

This clonotype was detected a few times. This chain links TRBV28 with TRBJ2-2; D unclear. The CDR3 is made up of 14 amino acids. V was cut by 3 bases and J by 3 bases, with 8 bases left in between. CDR1 and CDR2 (germline): MDHEN, SYDVKM. DNA of the CDR3: TGTGCCAGCAGTTTTGACATCTACACCGGGGAGCTGTTTTTT. It yields the protein CASSFDIYTGELFF.

This chain joins TRBV28 and TRBJ2-5, with TRBD2 matching over 9 bases. This CDR3 is built from 15 residues. CDR1 is MDHEN, CDR2 SYDVKM, per germline. The V segment lost 8 bases and the J segment 1 base; nucleotides outside the gene matches: 8. CDR3 sequence reads: CASCSGSAPQETQYF. In DNA form, the CDR3 reads TGTGCCAGCTGTAGCGGGAGTGCCCCCCAAGAGACCCAGTACTTC.

This clonotype was observed at least ten times. This chain links TRBV12-3 or TRBV12-4 with TRBJ1-2; D gene ambiguous. Trimming stripped 6 bases from V and 5 bases from J, with 10 bases between. The CDR3 totals 12 residues. CDR3 region: CASSLMGYGYTF. CDR3 nucleotides: TGTGCCAGCAGCCTGATGGGGTATGGCTACACCTTC.

About this clonotype itself: With a far larger clone one base away, a read error is the likely cause. CDR3 protein: CASSVQGMNTEAFF. CDR3 sequence (DNA): TGTGCCAGCAGTGTACAGGGGATGAACACTGAAGCTTTCTTT. The J gene is TRBJ1-1, the V gene TRBV6-2 or TRBV6-3, with 7 bases that match TRBD1. V was clipped by 5 bases and J by 0 bases; unmatched bases: 3. From germline, CDR1 is MNHEY and CDR2 SVGEGT. CDR3 size: 14 residues.

J is TRBJ2-1 and V is TRBV18; possible D gene TRBD1, 6 bases. The CDR3 totals 17 residues. The germline V gene has CDR1 KGHSH and CDR2 LQKENI. Trimming took off 2 bases at V and 1 base at J, with 15 bases between the two ends. This chain's CDR3 is CASSPAPGHPSYNEQFF. Written as DNA, the CDR3 is TGTGCCAGCTCACCAGCACCGGGACACCCTTCCTACAATGAGCAGTTCTTC.

This rearrangement joins TRBV28 to TRBJ2-3; unclear D gene. Germline values: CDR1 MDHEN, CDR2 SYDVKM. The CDR3 totals 13 residues. V shed 5 bases and J shed 6 bases, with 12 bases lying between them. CDR3 sequence (DNA): TGTGCCAGCAGTCCCCAGTCGTCGGATACGCAGTATTTT. Translated: CASSPQSSDTQYF.

This clonotype was counted at least ten times. The rearrangement links TRBV28 to TRBJ1-1; 7 bases align to TRBD1. CDR3 length equals 15 residues. Germline values: CDR1 MDHEN, CDR2 SYDVKM. Losses at the gene ends were 6 bases for V and 2 bases for J; bases not matched to a gene: 9. The CDR3 DNA reads as TGTGCCAGCAGGGACCCAGGGGGGGGAAACACTGAAGCTTTCTTT. It yields the protein CASRDPGGGNTEAFF.

This clonotype occurred many times. The chain links TRBV2 to TRBJ2-7; TRBD2 is a possible D gene (6 bases). This CDR3 is 13 amino acids long. Trimming cost V 5 bases and J 4 bases, with 12 bases left between them. CDR1 is SNHLY and CDR2 is FYNNEI in the germline V gene. The CDR3 coding sequence is TGTGCCAGCAGTATCGGGGGTCCATACGAGCAGTACTTC. It specifies CASSIGGPYEQYF.

This clonotype came up many times. The chain is built from TRBV19 and TRBJ1-2, with 9 bases matching TRBD1. Germline V CDR1 and CDR2: LNHDA, SQIVND (reference sequence). The length of the CDR3 is 15 residues. With V trimmed by 8 bases and J by 8 bases, 15 bases remained unmatched. The CDR3 protein is CASGPRDRDWEGYTF. In nucleotides, the CDR3 is TGTGCCAGTGGCCCTAGGGACAGGGACTGGGAGGGCTACACCTTC. The whole variable domain, remainder taken from reference TRBV19 and TRBJ1-2, is DGGITQSPKYLFRKEGQNVTLSCEQNLNHDAMYWYRQDPGQGLRLIYYSQIVNDFQKGDIAEGYSVSREKKESFPLTVTSAQKNPTAFYLCASGPRDRDWEGYTFGSGTRLTVV.